This record looks at one T cell receptor beta chain sequence and its context. The data were taken from a study of blood T cell repertoires in COVID-19. Study-wide background: Sample material is recorded as cDNA or gDNA derived from T cells, B-cell-depleted T cells, or PBMCs.

Assay used: immunoSEQ multiplex PCR; TCRdb lists only in-frame clones, some missing. The sample contains about 200,000 clones, less than 90% of which appear only once. The clonotype was recovered from a man aged 35-49 years with active or convalescent COVID-19. Sequenced sample: peripheral blood.

CDR3 loop: CASSQVGGARNSPLHF. CDR3 coding DNA: TGTGCCAGCAGCCAAGTAGGGGGGGCAAGAAATTCACCCCTCCACTTT. The genes are TRBV14 and TRBJ1-6; maybe TRBD1 (6 bases). Germline CDR1 SGHDN, CDR2 FVKESK. The CDR3 is 16 residues long. V shed 1 base and J shed 7 bases, with 14 bases lying between them.